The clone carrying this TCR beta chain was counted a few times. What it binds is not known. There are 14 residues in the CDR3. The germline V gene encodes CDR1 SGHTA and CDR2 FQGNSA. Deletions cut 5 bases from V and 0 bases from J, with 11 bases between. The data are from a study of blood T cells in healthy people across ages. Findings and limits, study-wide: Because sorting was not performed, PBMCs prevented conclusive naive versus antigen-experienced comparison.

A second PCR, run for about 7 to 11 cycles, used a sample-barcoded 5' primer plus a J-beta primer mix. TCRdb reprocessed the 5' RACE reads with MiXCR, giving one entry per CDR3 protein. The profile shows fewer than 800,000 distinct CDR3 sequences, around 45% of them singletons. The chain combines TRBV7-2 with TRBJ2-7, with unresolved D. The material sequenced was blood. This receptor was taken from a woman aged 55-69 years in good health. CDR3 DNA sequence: TGTGCCAGCAGCCGACGTCGCAGCTCCTACGAGCAGTACTTC. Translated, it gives CASSRRRSSYEQYF.